The 5 T cell receptor beta chains reported below all come from one sample, sequenced in a study of blood T cell repertoires in COVID-19. Generated by immunoSEQ multiplex PCR, the TCRdb table keeps only in-frame clones and is missing some. The data show fewer than 350,000 clones, 70% to 90% seen once. Sequencing input: peripheral blood. The origin of the receptors is a woman in her sixties or seventies with COVID-19, enrolled during active disease.

The CDR3 is CASSKGAGYEQYF. The CDR3 DNA is TGTGCCAGCAGCAAGGGGGCGGGCTACGAGCAGTACTTC. V is TRBV7-9 and J is TRBJ2-7; the match to TRBD1 covers 7 bases. Germline V gene lookup returns CDR1 SEHNR and CDR2 FQNEAQ (reference sequence). V trimming: 5 bases; J trimming: 3 bases; junction bases outside the gene matches: 4. This CDR3 has 13 amino acids.

The sample holds a few counts of this clone. The chain employs TRBV7-6 and TRBJ2-7, with no clear D. V gave up 4 bases and J gave up 3 bases, with 7 bases separating them. The CDR3 covers 12 residues. Germline CDR1 reads SGHVS; CDR2 reads FNYEAQ. The DNA for the CDR3 is TGTGCCAGCAGCTCCTTTAACTACGAGCAGTACTTC. It translates to CASSSFNYEQYF.

V usage is TRBV10-3 and J usage is TRBJ1-4, with TRBD1 as a possible D gene (6 bases). CDR1 and CDR2 (germline): ENHRY, SYGVKD. The V gene lost 7 bases and the J gene lost 5 bases, with 8 bases spanning the gap. This CDR3 contains 12 residues. CDR3 sequence reads: CAINRVNEKLFF. CDR3 coding DNA: TGTGCCATCAACAGGGTGAATGAAAAACTGTTTTTT.

The chain recombines TRBV20-1 with TRBJ2-1, with D perhaps TRBD2 (5 bases). V was cut by 3 bases and J by 10 bases, with 10 bases left in between. The CDR3 is 11 amino acids. Germline V CDR1 and CDR2: DFQATT, SNEGSKA (reference sequence). CDR3 protein: CSARPGEEQFF. The CDR3, as DNA: TGCAGTGCTAGGCCCGGGGAAGAGCAGTTCTTC.

The chain recombines TRBV7-9 with TRBJ2-1, with 9 bases matching TRBD1. CDR1 and CDR2 from the germline V gene are SEHNR and FQNEAQ (reference sequence). V gave up 1 base and J gave up 7 bases; unmatched junction bases: 5. The CDR3 covers 15 residues. CDR3 nucleotides: TGTGCCAGCAGCTTAGAGGGACAGGGAAAAAATGAGCAGTTCTTC. Its protein product is CASSLEGQGKNEQFF.